The 28 T cell receptor beta chains reported below all come from one sample, sequenced in a study of T-cell memory formation after mild COVID-19. TCRdb independently ran MiXCR on the 5' RACE reads; one entry per CDR3 protein. Of 550,000 to 600,000 distinct CDR3 sequences in the sample, about a fifth were seen once. The sequencing input was PBMCs or a T cell subset sorted from them (not recorded which). These receptors came from an adult woman who had mild COVID-19 (a few samples of this study predate the infection). Cell type and time point are not known.

The chain combines TRBV5-1 with TRBJ2-1; D possibly corresponds to TRBD2 (6 bases). Trimming cost V 1 base and J 5 bases, with 16 bases left between them. This CDR3 is built from 16 residues. Per the germline V gene, CDR1 is SGHRS and CDR2 is YFSETQ. In DNA, the CDR3 is TGCGCCAGCAGCTTGCGGACGGGAGTACCGAACAATGAGCAGTTCTTC. It specifies CASSLRTGVPNNEQFF.

CDR3 amino acids: CASSKGTSTGELFF. The CDR3 bases are TGTGCCAGCTCTAAAGGGACGTCCACCGGGGAGCTGTTTTTT. The chain uses TRBV18 and TRBJ2-2, with D tentatively TRBD1 or TRBD2 (5 bases each). Trimming took off 6 bases at V and 4 bases at J, with 12 bases between the two ends. Germline V gene data show CDR1 as KGHSH and CDR2 as LQKENI. The CDR3 has 14 amino acids.

This clonotype was observed a handful of times. This rearrangement joins TRBV7-9 to TRBJ2-3, with no clear D. V lost 3 bases, J lost 3 bases, and 10 bases lay in between. The CDR3 runs to 14 residues. Germline lookup yields CDR1 SEHNR and CDR2 FQNEAQ (reference sequence). Here the CDR3 DNA reads TGTGCCAGCAGCTTTCTCCTAGGTACAGATACGCAGTATTTT. It encodes CASSFLLGTDTQYF.

This clonotype was seen ten or more times. This sequence joins TRBV20-1 and TRBJ1-3; D is unclear. Germline values: CDR1 DFQATT, CDR2 SNEGSKA (reference sequence). Trimming removed 0 bases from V and 0 bases from J, with 6 bases in between. The CDR3 contains 14 residues. CDR3 sequence reads: CSARDSGSGNTIYF. In DNA, the CDR3 is TGCAGTGCTAGAGATTCCGGCTCTGGAAACACCATATATTTT.

This clonotype has a handful of counts. The chain is built from TRBV24-1 and TRBJ2-2; D gene ambiguous. The CDR3 is 15 amino acids. Germline CDR1 reads KGHDR; CDR2 reads SFDVKD. V dropped 4 bases and J dropped 4 bases, with 12 bases sitting between them. CDR3 sequence reads: CATSELGPSTGELFF. For the CDR3, the DNA is TGTGCCACCAGTGAGCTTGGGCCTAGCACCGGGGAGCTGTTTTTT.

In this sample, this clonotype turned up once. The rearrangement uses TRBV19 and TRBJ2-7, with TRBD2 as a possible D gene (8 bases). The CDR3 contains 16 residues. Deletions cut 6 bases from V and 7 bases from J, with 25 bases between. Germline V gene lookup returns CDR1 LNHDA and CDR2 SQIVND (reference sequence). CDR3 sequence (DNA): TGTGCCAGTAGCCTCGTCCATAGCGGGGCCAGGGGGGAGCAGTACTTC. Translating it yields CASSLVHSGARGEQYF.

This clonotype was recorded a few times. The genes are TRBV12-3 or TRBV12-4 and TRBJ2-7; 8 bases line up with TRBD1. V lost 6 bases and J lost 2; bases outside the gene matches: 9. CDR3 length: 15 residues. CDR3 amino acids: CASSPDRGRAYEQYF. CDR3 sequence (DNA): TGTGCCAGCAGCCCCGACAGGGGAAGAGCCTACGAGCAGTACTTC.

A few counts support this clonotype. This rearrangement joins TRBV5-1 to TRBJ2-7; 11 nucleotides line up with TRBD2. V shed 0 bases and J 4 bases; nucleotides not matched to a gene: 6. Germline loops: CDR1 SGHRS, CDR2 YFSETQ. The CDR3 has 16 amino acids. The CDR3 DNA sequence: TGCGCCAGCAGCTTGGCCACTAGCGGGAGAGGATACGAGCAGTACTTC. Translating it yields CASSLATSGRGYEQYF. Full variable domain (rest looked up from reference TRBV5-1 and TRBJ2-7): KAGVTQTPRYLIKTRGQQVTLSCSPISGHRSVSWYQQTPGQGLQFLFEYFSETQRNKGNFPGRFSGRQFSNSRSEMNVSTLELGDSALYLCASSLATSGRGYEQYFGPGTRLTVT.

The genes are TRBV7-9 and TRBJ2-1; D is unresolved. V shed 2 bases and J shed 0 bases, with 8 bases lying between them. The CDR3 spans 15 residues. Germline CDR1 and CDR2: SEHNR and FQNEAQ (reference sequence). CDR3 coding DNA: TGTGCCAGCAGCTTAAGCCAGGTCTCCTACAATGAGCAGTTCTTC. Protein product: CASSLSQVSYNEQFF.

The rearrangement joins TRBV24-1 to TRBJ2-7, with a weak D call TRBD2 (5 bases). The CDR3 sequence is 13 residues long. The V gene's germline CDR1 is KGHDR and CDR2 SFDVKD. V gave up 4 bases and J gave up 4 bases, with 10 bases separating them. The CDR3 region is CATSESSWYEQYF. CDR3 bases: TGTGCCACCAGTGAGTCTAGCTGGTACGAGCAGTACTTC.

V gene TRBV15 combines with J gene TRBJ2-2, with 11 positions matching TRBD2. Germline V gene sequence: CDR1 LNHNV, CDR2 YYDKDF (reference sequence). The CDR3 runs to 17 residues. With V trimmed by 2 bases and J by 5 bases, 7 bases remained unmatched. In DNA, the CDR3 is TGTGCCACCAGCAGACCTACTAGCGGGGGAGGAACCGGGGAGCTGTTTTTT. Its translation is CATSRPTSGGGTGELFF.

There are many counts of this clonotype. The rearrangement uses TRBV5-1 and TRBJ2-7, with TRBD2 matching 13 bases. From germline, CDR1 is SGHRS and CDR2 YFSETQ. V shed 3 bases and J 6 bases; nucleotides not matched to a gene: 3. CDR3 length equals 14 residues. Here the CDR3 DNA reads TGCGCCAGCAGCTCGGGACTAGCGGGATCCGAGCAGTACTTC. Translation gives CASSSGLAGSEQYF.

This clonotype has a handful of counts. V gene TRBV6-5 combines with J gene TRBJ1-5; D is ambiguous. The CDR3 is 14 amino acids. Between the trimmed V and J ends, which lost 6 bases and 3 bases, there was a span of 12 bases. CDR1 is MNHEY and CDR2 is SVGAGI in the germline V gene. The CDR3, as DNA: TGTGCCAGCAGCGACCGGGAAGACAATCAGCCCCAGCATTTT. It is translated as CASSDREDNQPQHF.

The V and J genes are TRBV7-9 and TRBJ1-2, with D maybe TRBD1 (6 bases). Germline V gene lookup returns CDR1 SEHNR and CDR2 FQNEAQ (reference sequence). The CDR3 runs 15 residues. The V end lost 0 bases, the J end lost 7 bases, and 15 bases lay between the germline ends. In nucleotides, the CDR3 is TGTGCCAGCAGCTTAGCGCTTTCCAGGGGTGGTGGCTACACCTTC. Translating gives CASSLALSRGGGYTF.

The V call is TRBV20-1, the J call TRBJ2-1; TRBD2 aligns across 8 bases. The CDR3 runs 14 residues. Germline CDR1 is DFQATT and CDR2 is SNEGSKA (reference sequence). After removal of 5 bases from V and 2 bases from J, the junction contained 5 bases not matched to a gene. CDR3 DNA sequence: TGCAGTGCTCTTAGCGGGACTACCTACAATGAGCAGTTCTTC. Protein: CSALSGTTYNEQFF.

This clonotype was seen a handful of times. The chain has TRBV12-3 or TRBV12-4 and TRBJ2-2, with 12 nucleotides matching TRBD2. CDR3 length: 14 amino acids. Trimming at V came to 10 bases and at J to 6 bases, leaving 6 bases not matched to a gene. The chain's CDR3 is CATSGGAIAGELFF. CDR3 coding DNA: TGTGCCACTAGCGGGGGGGCGATTGCCGGGGAGCTGTTTTTT.

This clonotype has a handful of counts. As DNA, the CDR3 is TGTGCCAGCAGCCCTGGACTAGCGGGACATAGCACAGATACGCAGTATTTT. Protein: CASSPGLAGHSTDTQYF. J is TRBJ2-3 and V is TRBV7-7; TRBD2 matches 12 bases. Losses at the gene ends were 5 bases for V and 0 bases for J; bases not matched to a gene: 6. Germline V lookup: CDR1 SSHAT, CDR2 FNYEAQ (reference sequence). The CDR3 has 17 amino acids.

This clonotype was observed a few times. The gene calls are TRBV3-1 and TRBJ2-7; D is possibly TRBD2 (6 bases). The germline CDR1 and CDR2 sequences are LGHDT and YNNKEL (reference sequence). V dropped 0 bases and J dropped 5 bases, with 14 bases sitting between them. The CDR3 runs 15 residues. CDR3: CASSQESGPFNEQYF. The DNA of the CDR3 is TGTGCCAGCAGCCAAGAGAGCGGGCCCTTTAACGAGCAGTACTTC.

The chain links TRBV7-2 to TRBJ2-3; D is unclear. The CDR3 is made up of 19 amino acids. Trimming cost V 5 bases and J 0 bases, with 24 bases left between them. Germline V CDR1 and CDR2: SGHTA, FQGNSA. This CDR3 reads CASSQPVLLYGSSTDTQYF. The CDR3, as DNA: TGTGCCAGCAGCCAACCCGTACTATTATATGGCTCTAGCACAGATACGCAGTATTTT.

The chain employs TRBV20-1 and TRBJ2-2; D not resolved. The germline CDR1 and CDR2 sequences are DFQATT and SNEGSKA (reference sequence). V was pared by 0 bases and J by 1 base, with 12 bases between. This CDR3 is built from 16 residues. CDR3 coding DNA: TGCAGTGCTAGAGATCCCCTAGACAAGAACACCGGGGAGCTGTTTTTT. Its translation is CSARDPLDKNTGELFF.

This clonotype was found many times. This chain uses TRBV12-3 or TRBV12-4 with TRBJ2-3; D is unclear. CDR3 length: 12 residues. V shed 5 bases and J shed 6 bases, with 9 bases lying between them. Here the CDR3 reads CASSPDGDTQYF. DNA for the CDR3: TGTGCCAGCAGTCCGGACGGGGATACGCAGTATTTT.

This clonotype was counted a few times. V gene TRBV6-2 or TRBV6-3 combines with J gene TRBJ2-7; weak D call: TRBD1 (6 bases). The germline V and J ends were trimmed by 4 bases and 3 bases, with 25 bases remaining between them. CDR1 and CDR2 (germline): MNHEY, SVGEGT. CDR3 size: 18 residues. CDR3 sequence (DNA): TGTGCCAGCAGTTTTGTGGTTCGGGCCATGCCGGGACACTACGAGCAGTACTTC. Its protein is CASSFVVRAMPGHYEQYF.

Turning to this clonotype: The junction departs from germline at one end; a sequencing error may be responsible. This sequence joins TRBV6-2 or TRBV6-3 and TRBJ2-1, with D possibly TRBD1 on 6 matching bases. Looked up from germline, CDR1 is MNHEY and CDR2 is SVGEGT. This CDR3 contains 14 residues. This CDR3 reads CASSTGTPLRGQVF. Here the CDR3 DNA reads TGTGCCAGCAGCACAGGGACACCCCTCCGGGGTCAGGTCTTC.

This clonotype was picked up a small number of times. This chain links TRBV4-2 with TRBJ2-7; D might be TRBD2 (6 bases). The V end was cut by 1 base, the J end by 0 bases, with 13 bases between. This CDR3 has 16 residues. The germline gives CDR1 LGHNA, CDR2 YNFKEQ. The DNA for the CDR3 is TGTGCCAGCAGCCAAGGTTCGGGACTCGGCTCCTACGAGCAGTACTTC. It encodes CASSQGSGLGSYEQYF.

The chain has TRBV4-3 and TRBJ1-6; no clear D. CDR1 LGHNA and CDR2 YSLEER come from the germline V gene. This CDR3 comprises 15 residues. Trimming took off 0 bases at V and 7 bases at J, with 10 bases between the two ends. In nucleotides, the CDR3 is TGCGCCAGCAGCCAAGATGTTAGTTCGAATTCACCCCTCCACTTT. This encodes CASSQDVSSNSPLHF.

The chain couples TRBV7-6 to TRBJ2-7; the D gene is possibly TRBD2 (6 bases). The CDR3 is 15 amino acids. CDR1 and CDR2 (germline): SGHVS, FNYEAQ. V was cut by 5 bases and J by 4 bases, with 18 bases left in between. The CDR3 coding sequence is TGTGCCAGCAGCCCGATGGGGGGTACTGGGTACGAGCAGTACTTC. Translating gives CASSPMGGTGYEQYF.

There are a few counts of this clonotype. V and J are TRBV7-9 and TRBJ2-7, with D unclear. V was shortened by 2 bases and J by 0 bases, with 14 bases between the two germline ends. The CDR3 loop spans 16 amino acids. Germline loops: CDR1 SEHNR, CDR2 FQNEAQ (reference sequence). The CDR3 sequence: CASSLIGPPASYEQYF. CDR3 DNA: TGTGCCAGCAGCTTAATTGGGCCCCCTGCCTCCTACGAGCAGTACTTC.

The chain links TRBV5-1 to TRBJ2-7; the match to TRBD1 covers 11 bases. The CDR3 runs to 16 residues. Losses at the gene ends were 4 bases for V and 4 bases for J; bases not matched to a gene: 10. Germline V CDR1 and CDR2: SGHRS, YFSETQ. CDR3 DNA: TGCGCCAGCAGCCACACAGCGGACAGGGGGCAATACGAGCAGTACTTC. This sequence encodes CASSHTADRGQYEQYF.